This T cell receptor (beta chain) was obtained from a study of beta chain features in type 1 diabetes. The sequenced template was cDNA made from the entire isolated RNA. Sequencing was performed with immunoSEQ multiplex PCR; in TCRdb, only in-frame clones are kept and a portion is missing. The data contain 500,000 to 800,000 clones, about an eighth of them singletons. Worth noting for this clone: What it binds is unknown.

The CDR3 totals 17 residues. CDR1 is SGHTA, CDR2 FQGNSA, per germline. Trimming shortened V by 2 bases and J by 2 bases, and 15 bases separated the two germline ends. Each of the CD4+ naive, central memory, regulatory and stem cell-like memory populations was sorted via CD45RO/CCR7/CD25/CD127/CD95/CD27. Regarding the study as a whole: In every one of the four CD4+ subsets, TCRB CDR3s were moderately but significantly shorter in Type 1 diabetes patients.

The rearrangement joins TRBV7-2 to TRBJ2-2; D is uncertain. Material: naive CD4+ T cells from blood. The sequence derives from a man younger than 40 with type 1 diabetes. The CDR3 DNA reads as TGTGCCAGCAGCTTACGTCGGCGAGAATTAAACACCGGGGAGCTGTTTTTT. This gives the protein CASSLRRRELNTGELFF.